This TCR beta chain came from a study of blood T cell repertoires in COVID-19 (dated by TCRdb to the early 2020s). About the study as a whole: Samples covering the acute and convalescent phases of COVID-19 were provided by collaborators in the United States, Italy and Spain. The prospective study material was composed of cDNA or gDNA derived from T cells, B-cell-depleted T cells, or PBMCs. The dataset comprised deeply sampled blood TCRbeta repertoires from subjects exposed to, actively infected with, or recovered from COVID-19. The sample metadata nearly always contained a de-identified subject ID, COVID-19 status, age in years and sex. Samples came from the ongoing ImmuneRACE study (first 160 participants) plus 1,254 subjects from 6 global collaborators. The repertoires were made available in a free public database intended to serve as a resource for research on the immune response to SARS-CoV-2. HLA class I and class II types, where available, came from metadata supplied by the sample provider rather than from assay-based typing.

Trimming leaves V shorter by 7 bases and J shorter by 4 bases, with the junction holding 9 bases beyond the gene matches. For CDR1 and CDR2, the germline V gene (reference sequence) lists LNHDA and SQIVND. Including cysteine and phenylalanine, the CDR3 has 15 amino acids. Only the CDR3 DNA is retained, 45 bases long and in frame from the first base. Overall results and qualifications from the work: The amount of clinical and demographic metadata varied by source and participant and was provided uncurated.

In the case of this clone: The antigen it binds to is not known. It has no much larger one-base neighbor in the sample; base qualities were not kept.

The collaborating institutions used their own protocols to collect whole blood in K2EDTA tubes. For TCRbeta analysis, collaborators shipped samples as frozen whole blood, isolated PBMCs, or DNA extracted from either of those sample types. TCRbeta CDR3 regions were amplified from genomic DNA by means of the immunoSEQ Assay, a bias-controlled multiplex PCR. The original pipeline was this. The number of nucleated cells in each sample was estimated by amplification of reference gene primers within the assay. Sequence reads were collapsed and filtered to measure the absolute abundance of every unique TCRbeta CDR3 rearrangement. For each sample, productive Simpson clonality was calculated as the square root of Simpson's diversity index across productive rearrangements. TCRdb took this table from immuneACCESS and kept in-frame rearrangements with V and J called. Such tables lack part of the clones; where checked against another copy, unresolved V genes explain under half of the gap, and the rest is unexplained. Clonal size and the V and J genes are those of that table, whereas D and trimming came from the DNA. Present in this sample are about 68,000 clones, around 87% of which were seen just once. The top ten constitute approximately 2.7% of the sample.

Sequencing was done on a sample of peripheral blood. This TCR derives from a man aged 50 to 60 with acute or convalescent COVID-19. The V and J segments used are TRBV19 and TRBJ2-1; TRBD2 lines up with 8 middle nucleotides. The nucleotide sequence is TGTGCCAGTACTCGGGGGGGGACAAAGTACAATGAGCAGTTCTTC. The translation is CASTRGGTKYNEQFF.